This T cell receptor (beta chain) was captured by sequencing in a study of cytomegalovirus exposure and HLA in healthy donors. CDR1 and CDR2 from the germline V gene are LNHDA and SQIVND (reference sequence). The CDR3 contains 14 residues. Points on this clone: Its antigen is unidentified. At one of its ends the junction is not consistent with the germline gene, which may arise from a read error.

Use of 60 Vbeta and 13 Jbeta primers characterized the PCR. The repertoire was sequenced with immunoSEQ multiplex PCR; TCRdb's copy has only in-frame clones and lacks some. The sample records 150,000 to 200,000 clones, more than 65% being singletons. Regarding the study as a whole: In a later analysis, several top co-occurrence clusters appeared linked to parvovirus B19, influenza, CMV and Epstein-Barr virus. TCR beta chain V- and J-gene trimming was linked, in a later analysis, to a missense variant in DCLRE1C.

The TCR sequence derives from a man younger than 35 in good health and CMV-seropositive. The gene calls are TRBV19 and TRBJ1-5, with D hard to call. The sequenced material came from PBMCs. The CDR3 spells CASSLDYSNQPQHF. The CDR3 region has the DNA TGTGCCAGTAGTCTAGATTATAGCAATCAGCCCCAGCATTTT.